This TCR beta chain stems from a study of blood T cell repertoires in COVID-19. Study-wide context: Sample material is recorded as cDNA or gDNA derived from T cells, B-cell-depleted T cells, or PBMCs.

Data came from immunoSEQ multiplex PCR; TCRdb stores just in-frame clones and leaves some out. Here the sample spans under 250,000 clones, just under 90% being singletons. The V gene lost 4 bases and the J gene lost 5 bases, with 14 bases spanning the gap. The CDR3 length is 15 residues. The V gene's germline CDR1 is LGHDT and CDR2 YNNKEL (reference sequence). The gene calls are TRBV3-1 (or the pseudogene TRBV3-2) and TRBJ2-2; perhaps TRBD1 as D (7 bases). Sequenced sample: PBMCs or T cells enriched from blood (not recorded which). The clonotype was recovered from a woman aged 25 to 39 with acute COVID-19. CDR3 sequence (DNA): TGTGCCAGCAGCCGACAGGGACGGGGGACCGGGGAGCTGTTTTTT. Its protein product is CASSRQGRGTGELFF.